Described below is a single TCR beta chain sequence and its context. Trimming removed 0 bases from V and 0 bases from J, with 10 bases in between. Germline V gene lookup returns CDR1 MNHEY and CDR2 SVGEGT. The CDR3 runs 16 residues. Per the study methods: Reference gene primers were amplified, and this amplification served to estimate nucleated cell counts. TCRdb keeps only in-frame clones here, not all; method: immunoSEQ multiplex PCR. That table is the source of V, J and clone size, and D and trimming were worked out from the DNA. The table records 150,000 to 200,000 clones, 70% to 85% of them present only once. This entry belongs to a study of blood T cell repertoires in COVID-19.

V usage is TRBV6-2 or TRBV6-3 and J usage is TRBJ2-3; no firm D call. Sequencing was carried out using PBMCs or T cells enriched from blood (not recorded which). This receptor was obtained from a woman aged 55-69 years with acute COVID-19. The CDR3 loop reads CASSYSRQLSTDTQYF. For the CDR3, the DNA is TGTGCCAGCAGTTACTCGCGGCAGCTGAGCACAGATACGCAGTATTTT.